The 19 T cell receptor beta chains reported below all come from one sample, sequenced in a study of monozygotic twins with inflammatory bowel disease. TCRdb processed the 5' RACE reads again and assigns one entry to each CDR3 protein, with no DNA. This repertoire includes more than 85,000 distinct CDR3 sequences. The specimen sequenced was blood. Receptor source: a human donor with ulcerative colitis or Crohn's disease, or a healthy co-twin of an affected twin (not recorded which).

The chain is built from TRBV19 and TRBJ2-3; the TRBD2 assignment by TCRdb is unverifiable without DNA. The CDR3 runs 17 residues. Per germline, CDR1 LNHDA and CDR2 SQIVND (reference sequence). The CDR3 here is CASSITGEGPNTDTQYF.

V gene TRBV2 combines with J gene TRBJ1-2; absent DNA, TCRdb's TRBD1 call cannot be checked. This CDR3 spans 15 amino acids. Germline V gene data show CDR1 as SNHLY and CDR2 as FYNNEI. The CDR3 sequence is CASSLTALAAYGYTF.

The genes are TRBV7-9 and TRBJ2-7; the D call from TCRdb, TRBD2, cannot be confirmed without DNA. CDR1 SEHNR and CDR2 FQNEAQ come from the germline V gene (reference sequence). The CDR3 totals 14 residues. The CDR3 loop is CASSLARPRYEQYF.

The rearrangement links TRBV27 to TRBJ2-7. Germline CDR1 and CDR2: MNHEY and SMNVEV (reference sequence). The CDR3 has 14 residues. The chain's CDR3 is CASSFSFRAYEQYF.

The CDR3 loop is CASSQMDSTYEQYF. V usage is TRBV4-3 and J usage is TRBJ2-7; checking the TCRdb D call of TRBD1 is not possible without DNA. Germline lookup yields CDR1 LGHNA and CDR2 YSLEER. CDR3 length: 14 residues.

The V and J genes are TRBV5-1 and TRBJ2-2; TCRdb designates TRBD1, a call that cannot be tested without DNA. This CDR3 has 16 residues. Germline assignment: CDR1 SGHRS and CDR2 YFSETQ. This CDR3 is CASSPQGQGVNGELFF. The full variable domain, its missing parts supplied by reference TRBV5-1 and TRBJ2-2, is KAGVTQTPRYLIKTRGQQVTLSCSPISGHRSVSWYQQTPGQGLQFLFEYFSETQRNKGNFPGRFSGRQFSNSRSEMNVSTLELGDSALYLCASSPQGQGVNGELFFGEGSRLTVL.

This chain joins TRBV7-3 and TRBJ2-3; the D gene TCRdb calls, TRBD2, cannot be checked with no DNA. The germline CDR1 and CDR2 sequences are SGHTA and FQGTGA. The CDR3 extends over 16 amino acids. CDR3 sequence: CASSLWASGYTDTQYF.

J is TRBJ2-7 and V is TRBV7-9; TCRdb's D call, TRBD2, is unchecked because there is no DNA. Germline V CDR1 and CDR2: SEHNR, FQNEAQ (reference sequence). This CDR3 is built from 14 residues. Here the CDR3 reads CASSPSEYSYEQYF.

The rearrangement uses TRBV9 and TRBJ2-2; lacking DNA, the TRBD1 call made by TCRdb goes unchecked. CDR3 length equals 16 residues. The germline V gene encodes CDR1 SGDLS and CDR2 YYNGEE. CDR3 sequence: CASSLRSYRGTGELFF.

Considering frequency, this clonotype is medium-sized (0.01 to 0.1%). The V call is TRBV18, the J call TRBJ1-6; TCRdb's D gene call, TRBD1, goes unchecked for lack of DNA. CDR1 is KGHSH and CDR2 is LQKENI in the germline V gene. CDR3 size: 15 residues. The CDR3 loop reads CASSLTGDSNSPLHF.

The genes are TRBV5-4 and TRBJ1-2; without DNA, the TCRdb call of TRBD1 cannot be checked. Germline V gives CDR1 SGHNT, CDR2 YYREEE (reference sequence). The CDR3 covers 16 residues. CDR3 sequence reads: CASSQGQGRGKFGYTF.

This chain uses TRBV5-4 with TRBJ1-1; TCRdb returns TRBD1, unconfirmable since there is no DNA. Germline CDR1 reads SGHNT; CDR2 reads YYREEE (reference sequence). The CDR3 is 14 residues long. CDR3 sequence reads: CASRPQGMDTEAFF.

The chain couples TRBV7-9 to TRBJ2-7. The CDR3 is 14 amino acids. In germline, CDR1 is SEHNR, CDR2 FQNEAQ (reference sequence). CDR3 loop: CASSSRSKLYEQYF.

The chain joins TRBV18 to TRBJ1-2. CDR3 size: 16 residues. Germline values: CDR1 KGHSH, CDR2 LQKENI. The CDR3 reads CASSPPDHFGGYGYTF.

The chain recombines TRBV11-2 with TRBJ2-4; TCRdb reports TRBD2, a call that lacks DNA to check it against. CDR3 size: 19 residues. CDR1 SGHAT and CDR2 FQNNGV come from the germline V gene. CDR3 protein: CASSKTVGLAGGAKNIQYF. Using reference TRBV11-2 and TRBJ2-4 for the parts outside the CDR3, the full variable domain is EAGVAQSPRYKIIEKRQSVAFWCNPISGHATLYWYQQILGQGPKLLIQFQNNGVVDDSQLPKDRFSAERLKGVDSTLKIQPAKLEDSAVYLCASSKTVGLAGGAKNIQYFGAGTRLSVL.

The chain has TRBV11-2 and TRBJ2-3; TCRdb lists TRBD2, though no DNA is available to test this call. In germline, CDR1 is SGHAT, CDR2 FQNNGV. The CDR3 has 17 residues. The CDR3 reads CASSYLAGPSFTDTQHF.

The chain combines TRBV7-2 with TRBJ1-2. The CDR3 consists of 11 residues. CDR1 and CDR2 (germline): SGHTA, FQGNSA. The CDR3 loop is CASSLHVSPTF.

The chain links TRBV20-1 to TRBJ2-5; the D call of TRBD1 rests on TCRdb alone, since no DNA is present to check it. The V gene's germline CDR1 is DFQATT and CDR2 SNEGSKA (reference sequence). The CDR3 extends over 11 amino acids. The CDR3 spells CSPGRDETQYF.

V is TRBV6-5 and J is TRBJ2-1; TCRdb's D call, TRBD2, is unchecked because there is no DNA. Germline CDR1 MNHEY, CDR2 SVGAGI. This CDR3 has 17 residues. CDR3 amino acids: CASSSPRVRLAYNEQFF.